Each of the 32 T cell receptor beta chains below was sequenced from the same sample in a study of Ad26.COV2.S vaccination and SARS-CoV-2 variants. Stated treatment: around 19 received Ad26.COV2.S at low or high dose, single or two shots; several received placebo; per-sample allocation not given. The samples were gathered on day 63 after the first injection of vaccine or placebo. Method: immunoSEQ multiplex PCR; TCRdb's copy keeps in-frame clones and lacks some. Among a few hundred thousand clones listed, about four fifths were seen once. The source was peripheral blood, collected in a trial of Ad26.COV2.S vaccine versus placebo. These receptors originate from a person aged 18-60 years who received the Ad26.COV2.S COVID-19 vaccine or a placebo.

V gene TRBV6-4 combines with J gene TRBJ1-1; the D is unclear. Trimming shortened V by 6 bases and J by 5 bases, and 28 bases separated the two germline ends. There are 18 residues in the CDR3. CDR1 is MRHNA, CDR2 SNTAGT, per germline. CDR3 region: CASRDFISTDPPRTEAFF. For the CDR3, the DNA is TGTGCCAGCAGAGATTTTATATCGACGGACCCGCCCAGGACTGAAGCTTTCTTT.

The chain couples TRBV14 to TRBJ2-6; the match to TRBD1 covers 8 bases. V shed 3 bases, J shed 0 bases, and the junction held 7 bases outside the gene matches. Per the germline V gene, CDR1 is SGHDN and CDR2 is FVKESK. The CDR3 sequence is 18 residues long. The CDR3 DNA sequence: TGTGCCAGCAGCCACGGACAGGGTCCCAGCTCTGGGGCCAACGTCCTGACTTTC. Amino acid sequence: CASSHGQGPSSGANVLTF.

The chain is built from TRBV4-2 and TRBJ1-6, with D perhaps TRBD1 (5 bases). Germline CDR1 LGHNA, CDR2 YNFKEQ. The CDR3 length is 15 residues. V gave up 0 bases and J gave up 9 bases, with 12 bases separating them. CDR3 amino acids: CASSQEDGGGSPLHF. As DNA, the CDR3 is TGTGCCAGCAGCCAAGAGGACGGTGGGGGTTCACCCCTCCACTTT.

The CDR3 sequence is CASRRVSARELFF. In DNA form, the CDR3 reads TGCGCCAGCAGGAGGGTTTCGGCGAGGGAGCTGTTTTTT. The V gene is TRBV5-1, the J gene TRBJ2-2; weak D call: TRBD2 (5 bases). The CDR3 extends over 13 amino acids. Germline CDR1 SGHRS, CDR2 YFSETQ. The V end was cut by 5 bases, the J end by 9 bases, with 14 bases between.

The rearrangement uses TRBV15 and TRBJ1-2; 7 nucleotides match TRBD1. Germline values: CDR1 LNHNV, CDR2 YYDKDF (reference sequence). Losses at the gene ends were 2 bases for V and 0 bases for J; bases not matched to a gene: 3. This CDR3 comprises 15 residues. CDR3: CATSRQGGPNYGYTF. CDR3 in DNA: TGTGCCACCAGCAGACAGGGGGGCCCTAACTATGGCTACACCTTC.

V and J are TRBV20-1 and TRBJ2-7; possible D gene TRBD1, 5 bases. Looked up from germline, CDR1 is DFQATT and CDR2 is SNEGSKA (reference sequence). Trimming removed 3 bases from V and 5 bases from J, with 11 bases in between. The CDR3 spans 12 residues. The CDR3 coding sequence is TGCAGTGCTAGTGCGGACACCCACGAGCAGTACTTC. Protein: CSASADTHEQYF.

This chain uses TRBV5-1 with TRBJ2-5, with D hard to call. The V gene's germline CDR1 is SGHRS and CDR2 YFSETQ. V was cut by 0 bases and J by 5 bases, with 8 bases left in between. The CDR3 loop spans 13 amino acids. This chain's CDR3 is CASSLVTRETQYF. DNA of the CDR3: TGCGCCAGCAGCTTGGTGACTCGGGAGACCCAGTACTTC.

The V call is TRBV9, the J call TRBJ2-5; TRBD2 matches at 8 bases. This CDR3 spans 16 amino acids. V trimming: 0 bases; J trimming: 5 bases; junction bases outside the gene matches: 9. Germline loops: CDR1 SGDLS, CDR2 YYNGEE. The DNA of the CDR3 is TGTGCCAGCAGCGTAGGGGGAGCGGGGGTTCGGGAGACCCAGTACTTC. Its protein product is CASSVGGAGVRETQYF.

The gene calls are TRBV5-1 and TRBJ1-2; no definite D call. This CDR3 is 14 amino acids long. CDR1 is SGHRS and CDR2 is YFSETQ in the germline V gene. V was cut by 5 bases and J by 4 bases, with 15 bases left in between. The CDR3 DNA reads TGCGCCAGCAGGATAAGTGAGGGTCCCTATGGCTACACCTTC. It codes for CASRISEGPYGYTF.

The chain combines TRBV3-1 (or the pseudogene TRBV3-2) with TRBJ2-1; 14 nucleotides line up with TRBD2. J gave up 8 bases and V 4 bases, and 10 bases lay outside the gene matches. The CDR3 contains 17 residues. Germline V gives CDR1 LGHDT, CDR2 YNNKEL (reference sequence). CDR3 residues: CASSRRTGTSGSDEQFF. The CDR3 nucleotides are TGTGCCAGCAGCCGCCGAACCGGGACTAGCGGGAGTGATGAGCAGTTCTTC.

V and J are TRBV9 and TRBJ1-6; unclear D gene. The CDR3 covers 15 residues. From germline, CDR1 is SGDLS and CDR2 YYNGEE. V was cut by 0 bases and J by 5 bases, with 9 bases left in between. The CDR3 spells CASSVGRRDNSPLHF. CDR3 nucleotides: TGTGCCAGCAGCGTAGGGAGAAGGGATAATTCACCCCTCCACTTT.

J is TRBJ1-6 and V is TRBV30; TRBD1 aligns across 7 bases. V shed 3 bases and J 0 bases; nucleotides not matched to a gene: 5. CDR3 length: 16 amino acids. The germline CDR1 and CDR2 sequences are GTSNPN and SVGIG (reference sequence). Here the CDR3 DNA reads TGTGCCTGGAGGGGACAGCGGAACTCCTATAATTCACCCCTCCACTTT. It is translated as CAWRGQRNSYNSPLHF.

The J gene is TRBJ2-3, the V gene TRBV9, with TRBD2 identical over 15 bases. Germline loops: CDR1 SGDLS, CDR2 YYNGEE. CDR3 length: 16 amino acids. V dropped 3 bases and J dropped 4; count of bases not matched to a gene: 3. In DNA, the CDR3 is TGTGCCAGCAGCGAGGGACTAGCGGGGGGATCAGATACGCAGTATTTT. It is translated as CASSEGLAGGSDTQYF.

The V gene is TRBV3-1 (or the pseudogene TRBV3-2), the J gene TRBJ1-1; 10 positions agree with TRBD1. V lost 4 bases to trimming and J lost 5 bases; unmatched junction nucleotides: 4. Germline CDR1 is LGHDT and CDR2 is YNNKEL (reference sequence). The CDR3 loop spans 14 amino acids. CDR3 region: CASSRGTGVTEAFF. The CDR3 coding sequence is TGTGCCAGCAGCCGTGGGACAGGGGTTACTGAAGCTTTCTTT.

This chain links TRBV9 with TRBJ1-5; the match to TRBD1 covers 7 bases. The CDR3 is made up of 19 amino acids. Per the germline V gene, CDR1 is SGDLS and CDR2 is YYNGEE. The junction had 20 bases not matched to a gene; V was cut back by 1 base and J by 7 bases. The CDR3 bases are TGTGCCAGCAGCGTAATGTCGAGGGAGGGGGCGCCCCCAAGGCAGCCCCAGCATTTT. Translated, it gives CASSVMSREGAPPRQPQHF.

The V call is TRBV7-9, the J call TRBJ2-6; 7 positions match TRBD2. With V trimmed by 2 bases and J by 0 bases, 10 bases remained unmatched. The CDR3 contains 19 residues. Germline V CDR1 and CDR2: SEHNR, FQNEAQ (reference sequence). For the CDR3, the DNA is TGTGCCAGCAGCTTAACTCGGGGCGGGAGTTTCTCTGGGGCCAACGTCCTGACTTTC. Amino acids: CASSLTRGGSFSGANVLTF.

The chain joins TRBV7-2 to TRBJ2-3, with D possibly matching TRBD2 (5 bases). V lost 5 bases to trimming and J lost 0 bases, with 12 bases between them. Germline V CDR1 and CDR2: SGHTA, FQGNSA. The CDR3 consists of 15 residues. The CDR3 nucleotides are TGTGCCAGCAGCCGCGGACTTACTAGCACAGATACGCAGTATTTT. This codes for CASSRGLTSTDTQYF. The whole variable domain, remainder taken from reference TRBV7-2 and TRBJ2-3, is GAGVSQSPSNKVTEKGKDVELRCDPISGHTALYWYRQSLGQGLEFLIYFQGNSAPDKSGLPSDRFSAERTGGSVSTLTIQRTQQEDSAVYLCASSRGLTSTDTQYFGPGTRLTVL.

The table lists this clone with a count of one. J is TRBJ1-1 and V is TRBV19, with 8 positions matching TRBD1. This CDR3 has 13 residues. V lost 3 bases to trimming and J lost 12 bases; unmatched junction nucleotides: 9. Germline CDR1 and CDR2: LNHDA and SQIVND (reference sequence). In DNA form, the CDR3 reads TGTGCCAGTAGTATGGTTGGGACAGGTGGGACTTTCTTT. Protein product: CASSMVGTGGTFF. Looking up the rest from reference TRBV19 and TRBJ1-1 gives the full variable domain: DGGITQSPKYLFRKEGQNVTLSCEQNLNHDAMYWYRQDPGQGLRLIYYSQIVNDFQKGDIAEGYSVSREKKESFPLTVTSAQKNPTAFYLCASSMVGTGGTFFGQGTRLTVV.

This chain connects TRBV20-1 to TRBJ1-2; 7 positions agree with TRBD1. The CDR3 totals 11 residues. Germline CDR1 and CDR2: DFQATT and SNEGSKA (reference sequence). The V gene end was trimmed by 6 bases and the J gene end by 4 bases; junction bases not matched to a gene: 2. The CDR3 loop is CSAGQRYGYTF. The CDR3 DNA is TGCAGTGCGGGACAGCGCTATGGCTACACCTTC.

This clone was detected only a few times. The V gene is TRBV6-2 or TRBV6-3, the J gene TRBJ2-2, with D unclear. The CDR3 sequence is 15 residues long. Germline V gives CDR1 MNHEY, CDR2 SVGEGT. With 3 bases removed from V and 1 base from J, the gap between germline ends came to 9 bases. The DNA of the CDR3 is TGTGCCAGCAGTTATCTCGGATTGAACACCGGGGAGCTGTTTTTT. It is translated as CASSYLGLNTGELFF.

The CDR3 region has the DNA TGTGCCAGCAGCCCAAGGGGACAGTTTAGCACAGATACGCAGTATTTT. As protein: CASSPRGQFSTDTQYF. This rearrangement joins TRBV7-9 to TRBJ2-3, with 7 bases lining up with TRBD1. Germline V gene lookup returns CDR1 SEHNR and CDR2 FQNEAQ (reference sequence). V shed 5 bases, J shed 0 bases, and the junction held 8 bases outside the gene matches. The CDR3 covers 16 residues.

The chain employs TRBV12-3 or TRBV12-4 and TRBJ2-1; TRBD1 might be the D (6 bases). The CDR3 is 13 amino acids. Trimming removed 5 bases at V and 10 bases at J, with 15 bases between. The CDR3: CASSLFDRLEQFF. The CDR3 DNA sequence: TGTGCCAGCAGTCTCTTTGACAGGCTAGAGCAGTTCTTC.

The chain combines TRBV4-1 with TRBJ2-1; TRBD1 matches 12 bases. This CDR3 region has 16 residues. Trimming removed 0 bases from V and 10 bases from J; junction bases left unmatched: 7. Germline assignment: CDR1 MGHRA and CDR2 YSYEKL. CDR3 region: CASSQDPGTGGREQFF. Here the CDR3 DNA reads TGCGCCAGCAGCCAAGACCCCGGGACAGGGGGCAGGGAGCAGTTCTTC.

The V and J genes are TRBV11-2 and TRBJ2-4, with D perhaps assigned TRBD1 or TRBD2 (5 bases each). CDR1 and CDR2 from the germline V gene are SGHAT and FQNNGV. Trimming cost V 5 bases and J 7 bases, with 12 bases left between them. This CDR3 region has 13 residues. The CDR3 is CASSIGTTNIQYF. The CDR3 DNA sequence: TGTGCCAGCAGCATCGGGACCACTAACATTCAGTACTTC.

J is TRBJ1-4 and V is TRBV19; D is unclear. Trimming took off 5 bases at V and 5 bases at J, with 12 bases between the two ends. The germline gives CDR1 LNHDA, CDR2 SQIVND (reference sequence). CDR3 length: 14 amino acids. CDR3 protein: CASSPHRLNEKLFF. The CDR3 coding sequence is TGTGCCAGTAGTCCACACCGCCTAAATGAAAAACTGTTTTTT. Combining the CDR3 with reference TRBV19 and TRBJ1-4 gives the whole variable domain DGGITQSPKYLFRKEGQNVTLSCEQNLNHDAMYWYRQDPGQGLRLIYYSQIVNDFQKGDIAEGYSVSREKKESFPLTVTSAQKNPTAFYLCASSPHRLNEKLFFGSGTQLSVL.

Only a few counts were recorded for this clone. The rearrangement links TRBV29-1 to TRBJ1-1; D not resolved. This CDR3 is 11 amino acids long. CDR1 is SQVTM, CDR2 ANQGSEA, per germline. With 7 bases removed from V and 2 bases from J, the gap between germline ends came to 8 bases. The CDR3 coding sequence is TGCAGCGGCCGCAGCAACACTGAAGCTTTCTTT. Encoded protein: CSGRSNTEAFF.

The V call is TRBV11-2, the J call TRBJ2-1; 7 bases fit TRBD2. This CDR3 comprises 15 residues. The V and J ends lost 6 bases and 8 bases, in that order; junction bases with no gene match: 13. CDR1 SGHAT and CDR2 FQNNGV come from the germline V gene. The CDR3 here is CASSLGGLPFDEQFF. The DNA of the CDR3 is TGTGCCAGCAGTCTGGGGGGACTACCTTTCGATGAGCAGTTCTTC.

The chain couples TRBV7-2 to TRBJ1-1; tentatively, D is TRBD1 (5 bases). The CDR3 has 15 amino acids. V shed 11 bases and J shed 1 base, with 20 bases lying between them. Per the germline V gene, CDR1 is SGHTA and CDR2 is FQGNSA. This CDR3 is CAANSGGGRNTEAFF. In nucleotides, the CDR3 is TGTGCCGCTAATTCGGGCGGGGGTCGGAACACTGAAGCTTTCTTT. Full variable domain (remainder filled in from reference TRBV7-2 and TRBJ1-1): GAGVSQSPSNKVTEKGKDVELRCDPISGHTALYWYRQSLGQGLEFLIYFQGNSAPDKSGLPSDRFSAERTGGSVSTLTIQRTQQEDSAVYLCAANSGGGRNTEAFFGQGTRLTVV.

This sequence joins TRBV9 and TRBJ2-7; 8 bases are shared with TRBD1. Germline V gene data show CDR1 as SGDLS and CDR2 as YYNGEE. This CDR3 contains 14 residues. Losses at the gene ends were 4 bases for V and 3 bases for J; bases not matched to a gene: 6. This CDR3 reads CASSRTGRVYEQYF. DNA of the CDR3: TGTGCCAGCAGCAGGACAGGGCGCGTCTACGAGCAGTACTTC.

A single count supports this clone. The chain joins TRBV5-4 to TRBJ2-5, with 12 nucleotides matching TRBD1. After removal of 3 bases from V and 5 bases from J, the junction contained 2 bases not matched to a gene. Germline CDR1 reads SGHNT; CDR2 reads YYREEE (reference sequence). This CDR3 has 14 residues. In nucleotides, the CDR3 is TGTGCCAGCAGCTCCGGGACAGGGGGCGAGACCCAGTACTTC. Residues: CASSSGTGGETQYF.

The chain uses TRBV5-5 and TRBJ1-3; D remains unclear. The germline V gene has CDR1 SGHKS and CDR2 YYEKEE (reference sequence). The ends were cut back, 2 bases at V and 6 bases at J, with 18 bases in the middle. The CDR3 is made up of 16 amino acids. CDR3 sequence reads: CASSFGVRPRPNTIYF. The DNA for the CDR3 is TGTGCCAGCAGCTTTGGGGTCAGGCCCCGGCCAAACACCATATATTTT. The full variable domain, completed using reference TRBV5-5 and TRBJ1-3, is DAGVTQSPTHLIKTRGQQVTLRCSPISGHKSVSWYQQVLGQGPQFIFQYYEKEERGRGNFPDRFSARQFPNYSSELNVNALLLGDSALYLCASSFGVRPRPNTIYFGEGSWLTVV.

The genes are TRBV28 and TRBJ1-1; D not resolved. The V and J ends lost 5 bases and 0 bases respectively, with 13 bases between them. Germline CDR1 reads MDHEN; CDR2 reads SYDVKM. The CDR3 extends over 15 amino acids. The CDR3 reads CASSPLRGLNTEAFF. The CDR3 DNA follows: TGTGCCAGCAGTCCCCTCCGTGGTCTGAACACTGAAGCTTTCTTT.